This T cell receptor beta chain stems from a study of T cells in Graves' hyperthyroidism and ophthalmopathy (dated by TCRdb to between 2018 and 2020). For context, the study as a whole: Peripheral blood was sampled at the time of initial diagnosis, prior to any treatment. TCR V-J signatures able to tell the groups apart were searched for in a discovery cohort of about a hundred patients, of whom more than 40 had Graves' ophthalmopathy and about 60 had stable Graves' hyperthyroidism. Prospective prediction of ophthalmopathy was tested in an independent validation cohort of about 19 hyperthyroidism patients and 15 to 17 patients who later progressed to ophthalmopathy. The 100 discovery patients were randomly split 7:3 into training and test sets. Thyroid tissue and blood T-cell repertoires from over 5 Graves' hyperthyroidism patients were also compared in the study. Following sampling, methimazole starting at 30 mg daily was given to hyperthyroidism patients, and high-dose intravenous methylprednisolone was given to ophthalmopathy patients. The paper reports TCR Vbeta CDR3 sequencing of roughly 140 peripheral blood samples: 43 ophthalmopathy, about 75 hyperthyroidism and roughly 17 progressor patients. Summary of the overall study and its limitations: A 13 V-J signature model separated ophthalmopathy from stable hyperthyroidism, with 87.88% sensitivity and 81% to 82% specificity in cross-validation and 80%/75% in testing. No statistical method was used to set the sample size in advance, and investigators knew the group allocation. Most expanded thyroid clonotypes (frequency above 0.001) were also detected in blood, suggesting blood repertoires may reflect thyroid immune responses. In validation, progression to ophthalmopathy was predicted by the model with more than 65% sensitivity and just over 72% specificity, a median of roughly 6 months before onset.

Inclusive of the bounding cysteine and phenylalanine, the CDR3 is 15 residues long. Only the CDR3 DNA is retained, 45 bases long and in frame from the first base. Trimmed from V: 3 bases; trimmed from J: 3 bases; junction bases lacking a gene match: 3. CDR1 is given as SGDLS and CDR2 as YYNGEE, both from the germline V gene. Stable Graves' hyperthyroidism was defined as the absence of progression to ophthalmopathy over 18 months of follow-up. Hyperthyroidism patients were aged 18 to 65 years and newly diagnosed, with disease duration of less than 2 months. Patients with uncontrolled infections, other autoimmune diseases, pregnancy or lactation were excluded. Diagnoses were based on clinical symptoms, serum thyroxine and TRAb, thyroid ultrasound and orbital computed tomography. PBMCs were isolated from 10 ml of fresh peripheral blood by Ficoll-Paque density gradient centrifugation. Trizol reagent was used to extract total RNA, and RNA quality was then checked on an Agilent 2100 Bioanalyzer.

Turning to this clonotype: It has no known antigen specificity. This clone may be a read error of a much larger clone one base away.

TCR beta CDR3 regions were amplified from RNA transcripts. The first round of RT-PCR for the TCR CDR3 was performed with the HTBI primer set and the Qiagen OneStep RT-PCR kit. A second multiplex PCR round built the libraries, followed by size selection and purification. Paired-end sequencing of the libraries was performed with 100 bp reads on an Illumina HiSeq2000. The authors' analysis ran thus. SOAPnuke was used to process the raw data, throwing out any read that contained adapters or uncalled bases, had a mean Phred below 15, or lacked an exact constant-primer or identifier match. COPE v1.2.5 was used to merge high-quality paired reads, and clonotypes were defined as unique nucleotide sequences. MiTCR v1.1 was used to align clonotypes to the IMGT TRBV, TRBD and TRBJ reference segments. Only V-J combinations with frequency above 0.0001, covering 99% to 99.2% of repertoires, were analysed. A TCS score was defined as the ratio between F50 (clonal expansion) and ExV (chaos), using BLOSUM62-based TCRdist between CDR3 peptides within each V-J. Welch's t-statistics and random forest reduced 514 V-J features to 13, which were used in a naive Bayes classifier (R e1071). Starting from the raw public reads, TCRdb applied fastp trimming at Q25, assembled clones with MiXCR and retained in-frame beta chains. Each CDR3 protein appears once, grouped with its most common genes and DNA. These V and J calls originate from TCRdb's pipeline instead of the authors' own analysis. This sample comprises some 620,000 distinct CDR3 sequences, 15% to 20% of them detected only once. The top ten clones comprise 3% to 4% of the sample.

The V and J segments used are TRBV9 and TRBJ2-1, with TRBD1 matching 10 junction bases. Sequencing input: blood. The TCR sequence derives from a woman aged 25 to 39 with Graves' hyperthyroidism. The CDR3 protein sequence reads: CASSAGTGDYNEQFF. The bases are TGTGCCAGCAGCGCCGGGACAGGGGACTACAATGAGCAGTTCTTC.